The 11 T cell receptor beta chains in this list originate from one sample, sequenced in a study of blood T cell repertoires in COVID-19. The data were produced by immunoSEQ multiplex PCR, yet TCRdb's version contains in-frame clones alone and is incomplete. The table has 300,000 to 400,000 clones, 88% seen once. The material sequenced was PBMCs or T cells enriched from blood (not recorded which). All receptors derive from a woman aged 18-29 years who had recovered from COVID-19.

The J gene is TRBJ1-5, the V gene TRBV11-2; TRBD1 aligns across 11 bases. Trimming cost V 3 bases and J 7 bases; bases outside gene matches: 2. Germline V gene data show CDR1 as SGHAT and CDR2 as FQNNGV. This CDR3 spans 14 amino acids. Here the CDR3 reads CASSLGQGDQPQHF. The CDR3, as DNA: TGTGCCAGCAGCTTGGGACAGGGGGACCAGCCCCAGCATTTT.

This chain links TRBV11-2 with TRBJ2-7; D not resolved. The CDR3 extends over 16 amino acids. Germline V gives CDR1 SGHAT, CDR2 FQNNGV. Trimming removed 5 bases from V and 4 bases from J, with 21 bases in between. CDR3 DNA: TGTGCCAGCAGCGCGAGTAGGATGTCTGGAGCTTACGAGCAGTACTTC. Its translation: CASSASRMSGAYEQYF.

The J gene is TRBJ2-3, the V gene TRBV24-1; the match to TRBD1 covers 10 bases. The CDR3 has 17 amino acids. Trimming cost V 3 bases and J 4 bases; bases outside gene matches: 9. Germline V gene data show CDR1 as KGHDR and CDR2 as SFDVKD. The CDR3 sequence is CATSDRSGTGAPDTQYF. The CDR3 DNA sequence: TGTGCCACCAGTGATAGATCCGGGACAGGGGCGCCAGATACGCAGTATTTT.

CDR3 sequence: CASSLVVTSGAGYEQFF. CDR3 bases: TGTGCCAGCAGCTTAGTCGTTACTAGCGGGGCAGGGTATGAGCAGTTCTTC. V gene TRBV7-9 combines with J gene TRBJ2-1, with TRBD2 identical over 10 bases. The junction had 11 bases not matched to a gene; V was cut back by 1 base and J by 8 bases. Germline-derived CDR1 and CDR2 are SEHNR and FQNEAQ (reference sequence). The CDR3 is 17 residues long.

The V gene is TRBV6-4, the J gene TRBJ2-3; TRBD2 agrees at 10 bases. Germline V lookup: CDR1 MRHNA, CDR2 SNTAGT. This CDR3 region has 15 residues. V trimming: 2 bases; J trimming: 4 bases; junction bases outside the gene matches: 3. In DNA form, the CDR3 reads TGTGCCAGCAGTGACCGGACTAGCGGCGCAGATACGCAGTATTTT. Translated: CASSDRTSGADTQYF.

This clone was observed once. The genes are TRBV29-1 and TRBJ2-1; perhaps TRBD2 as D (6 bases). Trimming stripped 7 bases from V and 10 bases from J, with 8 bases between. This CDR3 spans 9 amino acids. In germline, CDR1 is SQVTM, CDR2 ANQGSEA. The CDR3 nucleotides are TGCAGCGCTGGGGGGGAGCAGTTCTTC. It codes for CSAGGEQFF.

The chain combines TRBV13 with TRBJ1-1, with no clear D. Germline V CDR1 and CDR2: PRHDT, FYEKMQ (reference sequence). V lost 5 bases to trimming and J lost 3 bases, with 7 bases between them. The length of the CDR3 is 12 residues. CDR3 region: CASSERYTEAFF. The CDR3 nucleotides are TGTGCCAGCAGCGAGCGTTACACTGAAGCTTTCTTT.

CDR3 amino acids: CAWSVPPGHEFHTF. The CDR3 DNA sequence: TGTGCCTGGAGTGTGCCTCCGGGACACGAGTTTCACACCTTC. This rearrangement joins TRBV30 to TRBJ1-2; TRBD1 is a possible D gene (6 bases). V was shortened by 0 bases and J by 12 bases, with 20 bases between the two germline ends. Germline values: CDR1 GTSNPN, CDR2 SVGIG (reference sequence). CDR3 length: 14 residues. The full variable domain, with the rest looked up from reference TRBV30 and TRBJ1-2, is SQTIHQWPATLVQPVGSPLSLECTVEGTSNPNLYWYRQAAGRGLQLLFYSVGIGQISSEVPQNLSASRPQDRQFILSSKKLLLSDSGFYLCAWSVPPGHEFHTFGSGTRLTVV.

The gene calls are TRBV7-2 and TRBJ1-2; 11 nucleotides agree with TRBD1. V shed 5 bases, J shed 8 bases, and the junction held 10 bases outside the gene matches. Germline-derived CDR1 and CDR2 are SGHTA and FQGNSA. This CDR3 spans 15 amino acids. The chain's CDR3 is CASSPTWDRGSGYTF. The CDR3 nucleotides read TGTGCCAGCAGCCCGACTTGGGACAGGGGGAGCGGCTACACCTTC.

This clone was seen a few times. V usage is TRBV5-8 and J usage is TRBJ1-2; D perhaps matches TRBD1 (5 bases). The V end was cut by 3 bases, the J end by 2 bases, with 8 bases between. The CDR3 is 13 residues long. In germline, CDR1 is SGHTS, CDR2 YDEGEE. CDR3 sequence (DNA): TGTGCCAGCAGCTCGACAGTGAACTATGGCTACACCTTC. This sequence encodes CASSSTVNYGYTF.

V is TRBV9 and J is TRBJ1-2; 8 positions agree with TRBD1. The CDR3 extends over 13 amino acids. The trim removed 5 bases at V and 6 bases at J, leaving 6 bases unmatched. The V gene's germline CDR1 is SGDLS and CDR2 YYNGEE. The CDR3 DNA reads TGTGCCAGCAGACTGACAGGGGAGGATGGCTACACCTTC. It translates to CASRLTGEDGYTF. Supplemented by reference TRBV9 and TRBJ1-2, the full variable domain reads DSGVTQTPKHLITATGQRVTLRCSPRSGDLSVYWYQQSLDQGLQFLIQYYNGEERAKGNILERFSAQQFPDLHSELNLSSLELGDSALYFCASRLTGEDGYTFGSGTRLTVV.